This T cell receptor beta chain originates from a study of cytomegalovirus exposure and HLA in healthy donors. Broader study findings: Earlier results showed most TCR beta V segments being productive about 87% or about 30% of the time.

As to this clone: The antigen remains undetermined.

The PCR was carried out with 60 Vbeta primers and 13 Jbeta primers. Measured with immunoSEQ multiplex PCR; TCRdb has only the in-frame clones, and not every one. There are 100,000 to 150,000 clones in the sample; 73% occur only once, and about 4.3% lies in the top ten. The ends were cut back, 3 bases at V and 4 bases at J, with 12 bases in the middle. Germline-derived CDR1 and CDR2 are ENHRY and SYGVKD. The CDR3 loop spans 14 amino acids. The source material was PBMCs. This clonotype was obtained from a man aged 55 to 70 in good health and CMV-seropositive. The chain uses TRBV10-3 and TRBJ1-2; no firm D call. In DNA form, the CDR3 reads TGTGCCATCAGTGATAACCCCGGTGGCTATGGCTACACCTTC. This encodes CAISDNPGGYGYTF.